These 24 T cell receptor beta chains originate from one sample sequenced in a study of blood T cell repertoires in COVID-19. The assay was immunoSEQ multiplex PCR, and TCRdb's table has in-frame clones only and misses some. The sample contains some 170,000 clones, around 81% of which appear only once. Sequenced: PBMCs or T cells enriched from blood (not recorded which). The source of these receptors is a man between 35 and 55 years old who had recovered from COVID-19.

The CDR3 region has the DNA TGTGCCAGCAGTTTGTACACGACAGGGGGCGCGGGAGGCTACACCTTC. It codes for CASSLYTTGGAGGYTF. The chain joins TRBV27 to TRBJ1-2; 10 bases line up with TRBD1. CDR3 length: 16 residues. J gave up 8 bases and V 3 bases, and 12 bases lay outside the gene matches. From germline, CDR1 is MNHEY and CDR2 SMNVEV (reference sequence).

This clone occurred many times. CDR3 sequence reads: CASSAMTGSNTEAFF. CDR3 nucleotide sequence: TGTGCCAGTAGTGCGATGACAGGGAGCAACACTGAAGCTTTCTTT. V usage is TRBV19 and J usage is TRBJ1-1; TRBD1 matches at 7 bases. This CDR3 is built from 15 residues. J lost 2 bases, V lost 5 bases, and 8 bases had no gene match. The germline CDR1 and CDR2 sequences are LNHDA and SQIVND (reference sequence). Supplemented by reference TRBV19 and TRBJ1-1, the full variable domain reads DGGITQSPKYLFRKEGQNVTLSCEQNLNHDAMYWYRQDPGQGLRLIYYSQIVNDFQKGDIAEGYSVSREKKESFPLTVTSAQKNPTAFYLCASSAMTGSNTEAFFGQGTRLTVV.

The rearrangement uses TRBV24-1 and TRBJ2-2; 9 nucleotides match TRBD1. The germline CDR1 and CDR2 sequences are KGHDR and SFDVKD. The J segment lost 3 bases and the V segment lost 8 bases, leaving 18 bases of the junction unmatched. The CDR3 loop spans 19 amino acids. In DNA, the CDR3 is TGTGCCACCATTCTCCCCGGGGGACAGGGAGGGGATGACACCGGGGAGCTGTTTTTT. The encoded protein is CATILPGGQGGDDTGELFF.

V is TRBV6-2 or TRBV6-3 and J is TRBJ2-5, with D possibly being TRBD2 (5 bases). Germline V gene sequence: CDR1 MNHEY, CDR2 SVGEGT. The length of the CDR3 is 13 residues. Trimming pared 4 bases from V and 5 bases from J, leaving 11 bases between. CDR3 amino acids: CASSSDYEETQYF. CDR3 nucleotides: TGTGCCAGCAGTTCTGACTATGAGGAGACCCAGTACTTC.

The chain combines TRBV27 with TRBJ2-3, with a tentative D call TRBD2 (5 bases). Per germline, CDR1 MNHEY and CDR2 SMNVEV (reference sequence). CDR3 length: 14 residues. Deletions cut 5 bases from V and 2 bases from J, with 11 bases between. The CDR3 reads CASSRPGITDTQYF. For the CDR3, the DNA is TGTGCCAGCAGTCGCCCCGGGATCACAGATACGCAGTATTTT.

The chain has TRBV12-3 or TRBV12-4 and TRBJ1-3; unclear D gene. The CDR3 length is 13 residues. The ends were cut back, 4 bases at V and 3 bases at J, with 7 bases in the middle. CDR3 region: CASSWQDGNTIYF. CDR3 coding DNA: TGTGCCAGCAGTTGGCAGGATGGAAACACCATATATTTT.

This chain connects TRBV9 to TRBJ1-3; TRBD1 matches 9 bases. Germline CDR1 is SGDLS and CDR2 is YYNGEE. The CDR3 sequence is 16 residues long. J gave up 7 bases and V 4 bases, and 12 bases lay outside the gene matches. The CDR3 is CASSPTDRGYSNTIYF. CDR3 nucleotide sequence: TGTGCCAGCAGCCCCACGGACAGGGGATATTCGAACACCATATATTTT. Looking up the rest from reference TRBV9 and TRBJ1-3 gives the full variable domain: DSGVTQTPKHLITATGQRVTLRCSPRSGDLSVYWYQQSLDQGLQFLIQYYNGEERAKGNILERFSAQQFPDLHSELNLSSLELGDSALYFCASSPTDRGYSNTIYFGEGSWLTVV.

The CDR3 region has the DNA TGTGCCAGCAGTGACGGGAGGGGTGCAGATGAGCAGTTCTTC. The encoded protein is CASSDGRGADEQFF. V usage is TRBV6-4 and J usage is TRBJ2-1; 7 nucleotides match TRBD2. V lost 2 bases and J lost 8; bases outside the gene matches: 6. Germline V gene lookup returns CDR1 MRHNA and CDR2 SNTAGT. The CDR3 spans 14 residues.

The chain employs TRBV6-1 and TRBJ2-3, with D possibly being TRBD2 (6 bases). The CDR3 is 15 amino acids. Germline V gene lookup returns CDR1 MNHNS and CDR2 SASEGT. V gave up 2 bases and J gave up 1 base, with 10 bases separating them. The CDR3 is CASSENQRGTDTQYF. The CDR3, as DNA: TGTGCCAGCAGTGAAAACCAGCGGGGCACAGATACGCAGTATTTT.

In the case of this clone: This CDR3 is also generated by other DNA sequences in the sample. The rearrangement joins TRBV5-1 to TRBJ2-5; maybe TRBD1 (5 bases). Germline CDR1 SGHRS, CDR2 YFSETQ. The CDR3 is made up of 13 amino acids. Between the trimmed V and J ends, which lost 1 base and 2 bases, there was a span of 6 bases. The CDR3 DNA reads TGCGCCAGCAGCTTGTCAGGGCAAGAGACCCAGTACTTC. It translates to CASSLSGQETQYF. Variable domain in full (rest from reference TRBV5-1 and TRBJ2-5): KAGVTQTPRYLIKTRGQQVTLSCSPISGHRSVSWYQQTPGQGLQFLFEYFSETQRNKGNFPGRFSGRQFSNSRSEMNVSTLELGDSALYLCASSLSGQETQYFGPGTRLLVL.

The J gene is TRBJ1-2, the V gene TRBV2; the D is unclear. Trimming left V 5 bases short and J 2 bases short, with 9 bases between. Per the germline V gene, CDR1 is SNHLY and CDR2 is FYNNEI. The CDR3 consists of 13 residues. CDR3 DNA: TGTGCCAGCAGTAAAGACGGGAACTATGGCTACACCTTC. It translates to CASSKDGNYGYTF.

As to this clone: One junction end does not reproduce the germline sequence, and a read error may be involved. J is TRBJ1-1 and V is TRBV2; 7 bases line up with TRBD1. The CDR3 has 11 residues. Germline V gene lookup returns CDR1 SNHLY and CDR2 FYNNEI. CDR3 loop: CASGKGGAGLF. The CDR3 region has the DNA TGTGCCAGCGGGAAAGGGGGCGCAGGGCTCTTT. The variable domain in full, with the rest retrieved from reference TRBV2 and TRBJ1-1, is EPEVTQTPSHQVTQMGQEVILRCVPISNHLYFYWYRQILGQKVEFLVSFYNNEISEKSEIFDDQFSVERPDGSNFTLKIRSTKLEDSAMYFCASGKGGAGLFGQGTRLTVV.

J is TRBJ2-5 and V is TRBV5-1; 13 nucleotides line up with TRBD2. This CDR3 comprises 15 residues. Germline V gene sequence: CDR1 SGHRS, CDR2 YFSETQ. Trimming cost V 3 bases and J 4 bases; bases outside gene matches: 3. CDR3 bases: TGCGCCAGCAGCTCCCGGACTAGCGGGGGAGAGACCCAGTACTTC. The encoded protein is CASSSRTSGGETQYF.

This rearrangement joins TRBV13 to TRBJ2-3; TRBD1 might be the D (6 bases). V gave up 2 bases and J gave up 4 bases, with 28 bases separating them. The V gene's germline CDR1 is PRHDT and CDR2 FYEKMQ (reference sequence). This CDR3 region has 20 residues. CDR3 DNA: TGTGCCAGCAGCTTATTCGTTGCTTCCCGGGGACAAGGTAGCGCAGATACGCAGTATTTT. Protein: CASSLFVASRGQGSADTQYF.

This clone has a handful of counts. CDR3 bases: TGTGCCAGCGCCCGCGGGAGAAGCGATCAGCCCCAGCATTTT. Amino acid sequence: CASARGRSDQPQHF. The chain is built from TRBV6-5 and TRBJ1-5; D remains ambiguous. The CDR3 spans 14 residues. Between the trimmed V and J ends, which lost 8 bases and 5 bases, there was a span of 16 bases. The germline V gene has CDR1 MNHEY and CDR2 SVGAGI.

The chain joins TRBV28 to TRBJ2-5; 9 nucleotides align to TRBD2. Trimming cost V 6 bases and J 2 bases; bases outside gene matches: 7. Per the germline V gene, CDR1 is MDHEN and CDR2 is SYDVKM. The CDR3 spans 15 residues. CDR3: CASSSPLAGQETQYF. For the CDR3, the DNA is TGTGCCAGCAGCTCTCCTCTAGCGGGGCAAGAGACCCAGTACTTC.

This clone was detected many times. The chain joins TRBV24-1 to TRBJ1-2; D call uncertain. V was trimmed by 5 bases and J by 7 bases, leaving 13 bases between them. The germline CDR1 and CDR2 sequences are KGHDR and SFDVKD. The CDR3 consists of 13 residues. DNA of the CDR3: TGTGCCACCAGTGGGCGGGGTTCTGGTGGCTACACCTTC. Protein: CATSGRGSGGYTF.

The rearrangement joins TRBV6-6 to TRBJ1-3, with TRBD1 identical over 7 bases. Germline V gives CDR1 MNHNY, CDR2 SVGAGI (reference sequence). The CDR3 is 16 amino acids. V was pared by 5 bases and J by 0 bases, with 7 bases of the junction left unmatched. The CDR3 is CASSPRDSHSGNTIYF. The CDR3 coding sequence is TGTGCCAGCAGTCCACGGGACAGTCACTCTGGAAACACCATATATTTT.

V usage is TRBV3-1 (or the pseudogene TRBV3-2) and J usage is TRBJ1-3, with D possibly matching TRBD1 (6 bases). Between the trimmed V and J ends, which lost 0 bases and 6 bases, there was a span of 15 bases. Per the germline V gene, CDR1 is LGHDT and CDR2 is YNNKEL (reference sequence). This CDR3 spans 16 amino acids. CDR3 region: CASSQEGGRTSNTIYF. In DNA form, the CDR3 reads TGTGCCAGCAGCCAAGAGGGGGGGCGAACATCAAACACCATATATTTT.

V gene TRBV25-1 combines with J gene TRBJ2-3; TRBD2 matches at 15 bases. The V segment lost 7 bases and the J segment 8 bases; nucleotides outside the gene matches: 10. CDR1 MGHDK and CDR2 SYGVNS come from the germline V gene. The CDR3 consists of 16 residues. The CDR3 nucleotides are TGTGCCAGCACCCCCCGGACTAGCGGGGGGGAAGTTACGCAGTATTTT. Amino acids: CASTPRTSGGEVTQYF. The whole variable domain, filled in from reference TRBV25-1 and TRBJ2-3, reads EADIYQTPRYLVIGTGKKITLECSQTMGHDKMYWYQQDPGMELHLIHYSYGVNSTEKGDLSSESTVSRIRTEHFPLTLESARPSHTSQYLCASTPRTSGGEVTQYFGPGTRLTVL.

The chain employs TRBV7-6 and TRBJ1-2; 7 nucleotides align to TRBD1. Losses at the gene ends were 0 bases for V and 8 bases for J; bases not matched to a gene: 3. The CDR3 loop spans 13 amino acids. Looked up from germline, CDR1 is SGHVS and CDR2 is FNYEAQ. The CDR3: CASSLAGQAGYTF. The CDR3 DNA is TGTGCCAGCAGCTTAGCAGGACAGGCAGGCTACACCTTC.

J is TRBJ1-6 and V is TRBV10-2, with TRBD1 matching over 8 bases. From germline, CDR1 is WSHSY and CDR2 SAAADI. This CDR3 is built from 13 residues. Trimming took 6 bases from V and 7 from J; bases not matched to a gene: 2. CDR3 DNA: TGCGCCAGCAGGGACAGGGTAAATTCACCCCTCCACTTT. This codes for CASRDRVNSPLHF.

The V call is TRBV6-5, the J call TRBJ2-2; 10 bases map to TRBD2. The germline V gene has CDR1 MNHEY and CDR2 SVGAGI. This CDR3 region has 15 residues. Losses at the gene ends were 0 bases for V and 6 bases for J; bases not matched to a gene: 1. The CDR3 coding sequence is TGTGCCAGCAGTTACTCCAGCGGGGGGGCCGGGGAGCTGTTTTTT. Its protein product is CASSYSSGGAGELFF.

A word on this clone: At one boundary the junction diverges from the germline segment, which might be a read error. This chain connects TRBV3-1 (or the pseudogene TRBV3-2) to TRBJ2-1; 8 bases map to TRBD2. The germline V gene has CDR1 LGHDT and CDR2 YNNKEL (reference sequence). The CDR3 contains 14 residues. This CDR3 reads CASSQDVKAGAPLF. In DNA form, the CDR3 reads TGTGCCAGCAGCCAAGATGTAAAAGCGGGGGCCCCCCTCTTC.